This entry lists 8 T cell receptor beta chains sequenced from one sample in a study of T cell clones after liver transplantation. Measured with immunoSEQ multiplex PCR; TCRdb has only the in-frame clones, and not every one. The sample gives 68,000 or so clones, almost 95% of which show up once; approximately 0.96% is in the top ten. Sequencing was performed on CD4+ T cells from blood, taken less than 27 months after liver transplant. These receptors all stem from a human patient who received a liver transplant. Some of the T cells might come from the graft donor.

The chain employs TRBV5-1 and TRBJ2-7, with 13 bases identical to TRBD2. Per germline, CDR1 SGHRS and CDR2 YFSETQ. After removal of 4 bases from V and 2 bases from J, the junction contained 6 bases not matched to a gene. The CDR3 consists of 16 residues. This chain's CDR3 is CASSKGTSGMAYEQYF. CDR3 DNA sequence: TGCGCCAGCAGCAAAGGGACTAGCGGGATGGCCTACGAGCAGTACTTC.

This chain uses TRBV18 with TRBJ2-7; 13 nucleotides line up with TRBD2. Germline lookup yields CDR1 KGHSH and CDR2 LQKENI. This CDR3 contains 16 residues. J lost 2 bases, V lost 2 bases, and 3 bases had no gene match. The CDR3 reads CASSPKGTSGTYEQYF. CDR3 bases: TGTGCCAGCTCACCAAAAGGGACTAGCGGGACCTACGAGCAGTACTTC.

The chain recombines TRBV18 with TRBJ2-7; 7 nucleotides agree with TRBD1. The junction had 10 bases not matched to a gene; V was cut back by 6 bases and J by 2 bases. The CDR3 is made up of 15 amino acids. CDR1 is KGHSH and CDR2 is LQKENI in the germline V gene. The CDR3 nucleotides are TGTGCCAGCTCGCACGACAGGGTAGGAGCCTACGAGCAGTACTTC. Translation: CASSHDRVGAYEQYF.

The chain employs TRBV11-2 and TRBJ1-5; D ambiguous. The CDR3 totals 14 residues. V was cut by 3 bases and J by 6 bases, with 12 bases left in between. Germline V gives CDR1 SGHAT, CDR2 FQNNGV. The CDR3 DNA sequence: TGTGCCAGCAGCTTGGACCTCCCGGGTCAGCCCCAGCATTTT. This translates into CASSLDLPGQPQHF.

The chain recombines TRBV28 with TRBJ2-7, with 7 bases that match TRBD1. V gave up 7 bases and J gave up 3 bases; unmatched junction bases: 9. The germline gives CDR1 MDHEN, CDR2 SYDVKM. The CDR3 is made up of 14 amino acids. The CDR3 coding sequence is TGTGCCAGCACCGATATTGACAGGGACTACGAGCAGTACTTC. This sequence encodes CASTDIDRDYEQYF.

The J gene is TRBJ2-3, the V gene TRBV4-1, with a possible D match to TRBD2 (7 bases). This CDR3 comprises 15 residues. Trimming stripped 0 bases from V and 3 bases from J, with 10 bases between. Germline V gene lookup returns CDR1 MGHRA and CDR2 YSYEKL. Here the CDR3 DNA reads TGCGCCAGCAGCCAAGACAGGGGACTAACAGATACGCAGTATTTT. Protein sequence: CASSQDRGLTDTQYF.

With regard to this clone: The junction and the germline gene differ at one end; a read error may be behind it. The chain recombines TRBV12-5 with TRBJ1-4; no reliable D call. Per germline, CDR1 LGHNT and CDR2 FRNRAP. The CDR3 length is 11 residues. The CDR3 nucleotides are TGTGCTAGTGGAAGAGATGAAAAGCTGTTTTTT. This encodes CASGRDEKLFF.

The genes are TRBV19 and TRBJ1-2, with a tentative D call TRBD1 (5 bases). CDR1 and CDR2 (germline): LNHDA, SQIVND (reference sequence). There are 15 residues in the CDR3. The V gene lost 4 bases and the J gene lost 3 bases, with 15 bases spanning the gap. The CDR3 protein is CASSSETVGYYGYTF. DNA of the CDR3: TGTGCCAGTAGTAGCGAGACAGTAGGTTACTATGGCTACACCTTC.